Given below is one T cell receptor (beta chain) in context. It lacks a known antigen. Per-base quality was not reported, and no clone a single base away is much larger than it. CDR1 and CDR2 (SGHTA, FQGNSA) derive from the germline V gene. The CDR3 runs 14 residues from the cysteine to the phenylalanine. Of all the DNA, just the CDR3 is kept, 42 bases in frame from base 1. V loses 3 bases, J loses 3 bases, and the germline ends lie 9 bases apart. This entry is derived from a study of cytomegalovirus exposure and HLA in healthy donors (dated by TCRdb to about 2017). Looking at the study overall: In an earlier analysis of approximately 500 of the donors, roughly 300 Gb of sequence data and 90 million to 130 million unique TCR beta sequences from about 179 million T cells were reported. Approximately 300 gigabases of sequencing data and 91 million or so unique TCR sequences made up an early release that covered around 640 HLA-typed donors. Among the roughly 370 genotyped donors, 81% belonged to the genetic ancestry cluster associated with self-reported Caucasian donors. The aim of the study was to test whether cataloging public T cell receptors could identify signatures of past pathogen exposure. The T cell repertoires of around 730 subjects were profiled by immunosequencing and related to cytomegalovirus serostatus. Besides the first cohort of around 700 subjects, a separate validation cohort made up of some 110 different subjects was used. To predict cytomegalovirus infection status, the study combined high-throughput TCR immunosequencing, statistical association of individual TCRs with disease status, and machine learning. A later analysis re-examined previously published TCR beta repertoires from about 670 donors and added high-resolution HLA genotyping to investigate patterns of TCR occurrence. The later analysis used no new phenotypic data to find candidate immune exposures, relying instead on TCR beta sequences and their occurrence across donors. In an earlier analysis of 587 of the donors, high-throughput TCR beta sequencing was used to judge whether each TCR beta V gene segment behaved as functional or pseudogenic. Alongside the repertoire data, information on donor age, sex, ethnicity and CMV serostatus was compiled. In a later genetic analysis, genome-wide SNP genotypes for about 55% of the roughly 700 donors were used, and that subset was treated as a discovery cohort. All discovery cohort repertoires had been generated using a single sequencing platform. HLA typing covered class I and class II loci at four-digit resolution. The number of typed donors differed by locus: about 620-640 for A, B, C, DRB1 and DQB1; 500 to 550 for DQA1; around 580 for DPA1; and around 470 for DPB1. Several DR-DQ haplotypes were treated as single units for association and clustering because of strong linkage in the cohort. Among some 410 genotyped donors of the cohort, an average of around 250,000 unique TCR beta nucleotide sequences was sequenced per donor, of which 15% to 20% were non-productive.

Paper-wide results and their limitations: A later genetic analysis associated a missense DCLRE1C variant with V-gene and J-gene trimming of TCR beta chains, and an independent cohort replicated the association. Because counts were too low, more than 15 rarely observed V segments, including chromosome 9 orphons, were excluded from the earlier analysis of a few hundred of the donors. HLA typing was unavailable for some donors at each locus, so association tests used only the typed subset. CMV serostatus was the only immune exposure information available for the cohort. While some public TCRs were present in many individuals, most TCR sequences turned up only very rarely across donors. A further reported finding was that TCR beta sequences accurately predicted the HLA-A and HLA-B alleles for most subjects in the first cohort. In a later analysis, HLA-associated TCR beta chains were found to be more clonally expanded and to have lower generation probabilities than equally common non-associated chains. According to a later genetic analysis, donors in an Asian-associated ancestry cluster had fewer N-insertions in productive TCRs than the roughly 700-donor mean. The authors suggested that the approach could potentially be generalized to other disease states and immunological phenotypes. In an earlier analysis of some 550 of the donors, most TCR beta V segments were observed in productive rearrangements about 87% or about 30% of the time, broadly matching IMGT annotations. The study listed approximately 150 TCR beta chains as associated with cytomegalovirus. A cluster of highly shared sequence variants was judged likely to be a technical artifact of the sequencing pipeline. In both the original and validation cohorts, the classifier was reported to diagnose cytomegalovirus status with high specificity and sensitivity. Most CMV-associated TCR beta chains appeared to be HLA-restricted in a later analysis, and the HLA associations seemed to be driven largely by CMV exposure. Strong co-occurrence of HLA alleles, especially DR and DQ, made assigning TCR associations to individual alleles difficult. Because the 87-base-pair reads could not distinguish some IMGT-functional V segments, including TRBV6-2 and TRBV6-3, those segments were excluded. In vitro tests confirmed that a few of the cytomegalovirus-associated TCR beta chains recognize cytomegalovirus antigens. Correlated functional status among segregating V segments might be attributable to linkage disequilibrium, but an unknown experimental factor could not be ruled out. A later analysis associated 15,000 to 20,000 TCR beta sequences with specific HLA alleles at a false discovery rate of 0.05. Only TCR beta chains were sequenced in this cohort, and the absence of alpha or paired-chain data limited detectable features. The presence/absence analyses assumed that sequencing depth was roughly uniform across donors, and that assumption may not be true. A later analysis found that TCR association rates varied across HLA loci, with DRB1 alleles showing the most associated TCRs and HLA-C alleles the fewest. A later analysis reported that several top co-occurrence clusters appeared linked to parvovirus B19, influenza, CMV and Epstein-Barr virus.

Library prep was done by the immunoSEQ multiplex PCR assay. The multiplex PCR relied on a mix of 60 forward primers for TCR Vbeta segments and 13 reverse primers for TCR Jbeta segments. The CDR3 region of rearranged TCR beta genes was amplified from genomic DNA by a multiplex PCR assay. Amplified TCR beta libraries were sequenced as 87-base-pair reads on the Illumina HiSeq System. From the authors' description of their analysis: A later analysis tallied 75 million to 85 million unique TCR beta chains across the roughly 610 repertoires, and around 9.9 million of those chains were shared by two or more donors. A nearest-neighbor algorithm error-corrected the raw reads and collapsed the reads into unique sequences, merging closely related sequences to remove PCR and sequencing errors. V, D and J gene segments were assigned by aligning CDR3 sequences to IMGT reference sequences. For a sequence to be retained, a match of at least six nucleotides to both a V gene segment and a J gene segment was required. A rearrangement counted as productive if the CDR3 had no stop codons and remained in frame with V and J, and every other rearrangement counted as non-productive. Following IMGT convention, CDR3 was defined as the stretch from the second conserved V-encoded cysteine up to the conserved J-encoded phenylalanine. The earlier analysis of about 500 of the donors excluded sequences that lacked an unambiguous match to a single V gene segment. An earlier analysis of under 750 of the donors called V segments functional above 56.7% productive rearrangements and segregating when the between-donor standard deviation exceeded 5%. To diagnose cytomegalovirus status from the catalog of TCR beta chain sequences, a statistical classification framework was built. A later analysis assigned V and J genes by comparing TCR nucleotide sequences with IMGT/GENE-DB human TR gene sequences. A later analysis assigned CDR3 sequences and most-parsimonious VDJ recombination scenarios with the TCRdist pipeline. In a later analysis, each TCR beta chain was defined by its CDR3 amino acid sequence together with its V-gene family, and reads without a unique V-gene family were excluded. To address suspected cross-contamination and a sequencing artifact, a later analysis removed approximately 590 highly shared, low-generation-probability nucleotide sequences. In a later analysis, a clonal expansion index was calculated for each public chain from normalized within-repertoire ranks of inferred template counts. A later analysis computed generation probabilities with a VDJ recombination model fitted to out-of-frame rearrangements, and checked the results against IGoR. Hypergeometric tests were used in a later analysis to score TCR-TCR, TCR-HLA and TCR-CMV co-occurrence, with a repertoire-size bias correction applied to the TCR pairs. A later analysis estimated false discovery rates by permuting HLA or CMV assignments 20 times. In a later analysis, co-occurring TCRs were grouped using DBSCAN, with TCRdist sequence similarity added in when clustering inside HLA-allele-positive subsets. For co-occurrence clustering, repertoires with fewer than 30,000 or more than 120,000 public chains were excluded, along with five or six repertoires with anomalous nucleotide sharing. TCRdb holds this immuneACCESS table with in-frame rearrangements only. Some clones are missing; in checked studies, unresolved V genes explain under half, and the rest has no known cause. D and trimming come from the DNA, and the V and J calls and clone size come from that table. The sample table records around 240,000 clones; about four fifths of these occur just once. 5.4% of the sample goes to the ten largest clones.

The cohort was made up of hundreds of healthy bone marrow donors. At the time of sampling, every cohort member was nominally healthy, though immune exposures that went unrecorded were likely present. The donor tested CMV seropositive, placing the donor among the roughly 300 seropositive members of the cohort. Each donor provided a peripheral blood sample, and peripheral blood mononuclear cells were used for TCR beta sequencing. The Qiagen DNeasy Blood Extraction Kit was used to extract genomic DNA from the blood cell samples. The V and J genes are TRBV7-2 and TRBJ1-5; the D gene identity is not certain. The material sequenced was PBMCs. This clonotype originated in a woman in her 40s in good health and CMV-seropositive. The CDR3 in this case is CASSFSGLNQPQHF. The bases are TGTGCCAGCAGCTTTTCAGGCCTCAATCAGCCCCAGCATTTT.